Each of the 9 T cell receptor beta chains below was sequenced from the same sample in a study of cytotoxic CD8 clonotypes in ibrutinib-treated CLL. Libraries were prepared by immunoSEQ multiplex PCR; TCRdb keeps only in-frame clonotypes and omits some of them. Here the sample spans more than 12,000 clones, roughly 50% being singletons. The starting material was PBMCs, obtained at an approximately 23-month disease-progression time point, from a patient treated with ibrutinib. These receptors all come from a human donor with chronic lymphocytic leukemia.

Judged by abundance, this clone is medium-sized. Other DNA variants within this sample encode the same CDR3. The chain links TRBV11-2 to TRBJ1-3; D is ambiguous. This CDR3 comprises 14 residues. The germline gives CDR1 SGHAT, CDR2 FQNNGV. Trimming stripped 5 bases from V and 4 bases from J, with 12 bases between. In nucleotides, the CDR3 is TGTGCCAGCAGCCAATCCGGACGGGGAAACACCATATATTTT. This sequence encodes CASSQSGRGNTIYF.

By share, this clone ranks as medium-sized. The genes are TRBV27 and TRBJ2-1; possibly TRBD2 for D (6 bases). The germline V gene has CDR1 MNHEY and CDR2 SMNVEV (reference sequence). V shed 3 bases and J shed 5 bases, with 11 bases lying between them. This CDR3 is 14 amino acids long. DNA of the CDR3: TGTGCCAGCAGTTTTGGGGGGACGAACAATGAGCAGTTCTTC. It specifies CASSFGGTNNEQFF.

The CDR3 DNA reads TGCGCCAGCAGGCCAGGACTAGCGGGGTACAATGAGCAGTTCTTC. This sequence encodes CASRPGLAGYNEQFF. This chain links TRBV5-1 with TRBJ2-1, with TRBD2 matching 12 bases. There are 15 residues in the CDR3. The germline CDR1 and CDR2 sequences are SGHRS and YFSETQ. The V gene end was trimmed by 5 bases and the J gene end by 4 bases; junction bases not matched to a gene: 4.

The table lists this clone with a few counts. The chain uses TRBV18 and TRBJ2-3, with 9 bases lining up with TRBD2. In germline, CDR1 is KGHSH, CDR2 LQKENI. CDR3 length equals 18 residues. V shed 2 bases and J 1 base; nucleotides not matched to a gene: 10. CDR3 bases: TGTGCCAGCTCACCATACGGCGGGGGGGCACTCGGCACAGATACGCAGTATTTT. It encodes CASSPYGGGALGTDTQYF.

This clone was seen only a few times. The genes are TRBV15 and TRBJ1-5; D remains ambiguous. The CDR3 totals 15 residues. V lost 1 base and J 11 bases, leaving 18 bases between the germline ends. Germline CDR1 is LNHNV and CDR2 is YYDKDF (reference sequence). The CDR3 nucleotides read TGTGCCACCAGCAGAGGGGGTCTCCTCTATGAGGCCCAGCATTTT. This codes for CATSRGGLLYEAQHF.

The chain recombines TRBV5-6 with TRBJ2-2, with D perhaps matching TRBD1 or TRBD2 (5 bases each). This CDR3 has 15 amino acids. Per germline, CDR1 SGHDT and CDR2 YYEEEE. V lost 4 bases, J lost 7 bases, and 17 bases lay in between. CDR3 DNA: TGTGCCAGCAGCCCCTACCCGGGGCATGTCGGGGAGCTGTTTTTT. The encoded protein is CASSPYPGHVGELFF.

The table lists this clone with a count of one. J is TRBJ1-6 and V is TRBV27; D gene unclear. CDR3 length equals 14 residues. Trimming removed 3 bases at V and 10 bases at J, with 13 bases between. Germline assignment: CDR1 MNHEY and CDR2 SMNVEV (reference sequence). The CDR3 DNA reads as TGTGCCAGCAGTTTGGTGGAGGGAACCTCACCCCTCCACTTT. It is translated as CASSLVEGTSPLHF.

This clone was counted only a few times. The CDR3: CASSVMPPGISYTF. Here the CDR3 DNA reads TGTGCCAGCAGTGTGATGCCCCCCGGTATATCCTACACCTTC. The chain is built from TRBV27 and TRBJ1-2, with D unresolved. Germline V gene lookup returns CDR1 MNHEY and CDR2 SMNVEV (reference sequence). The CDR3 sequence is 14 residues long. V was clipped by 5 bases and J by 10 bases, with 20 bases between them.

The sample holds a few counts of this clone. The chain couples TRBV12-5 to TRBJ2-2, with 7 bases identical to TRBD1. Germline assignment: CDR1 LGHNT and CDR2 FRNRAP. There are 13 residues in the CDR3. J gave up 7 bases and V 6 bases, and 5 bases lay outside the gene matches. The DNA of the CDR3 is TGTGCTAGTGGCCGACAGGGAATCGGGGAGCTGTTTTTT. Protein: CASGRQGIGELFF. Supplemented by reference TRBV12-5 and TRBJ2-2, the full variable domain reads DARVTQTPRHKVTEMGQEVTMRCQPILGHNTVFWYRQTMMQGLELLAYFRNRAPLDDSGMPKDRFSAEMPDATLATLKIQPSEPRDSAVYFCASGRQGIGELFFGEGSRLTVL.